The rows below give T cell receptor beta chains drawn from one sample of a study of identical twins. Using its own MiXCR run on the 5' RACE reads, TCRdb lists one record per CDR3 protein. The sample has some 440,000 distinct CDR3 sequences; 20% to 25% are singletons. The data were also submitted as part of a second study, on T cells expressing NK-cell markers.

The material sequenced was CD4+ T cells sorted from blood. The receptors come from a young woman in good health. The CDR3 runs from the conserved cysteine through the conserved F or W. D genes are given only for firm matches. Expanded clones get a size class; other rows say once, few or many, or leave the size out.

>TRBJ2-3|-|-|TRBV20-1
TGCAGTGCTAGAGCCGCGACCGCAGATACGCAGTATTTT
CSARAATADTQYF
>TRBJ2-5|-|-|TRBV4-2
TGTGCCAGCAGCCAAGGCGGCCGGGAAGAGACCCAGTACTTC
CASSQGGREETQYF
>TRBJ2-3|-|-|TRBV2
TGTGCCAGCAGTGAACTACTCGAGTTCACAGATACGCAGTATTTT
CASSELLEFTDTQYF
>TRBJ2-7|-|-|TRBV5-6
TGTGCCAGCAAGCGGGTTTCTGTGTACGAGCAGTACTTC
CASKRVSVYEQYF
>TRBJ2-7|-|few|TRBV20-1
TGCAGTGCTAAAGCGAACTCCTACGAGCAGTACTTC
CSAKANSYEQYF
>TRBJ1-1|-|-|TRBV5-1
TGCGCCAGCAGCCGCAGGGGTACGAACACTGAAGCTTTCTTT
CASSRRGTNTEAFF
>TRBJ2-1|-|few|TRBV7-2
TGTGCCAGCAGCTTCGTTCGGGGGCGCTACAATGAGCAGTTCTTC
CASSFVRGRYNEQFF
>TRBJ2-1|TRBD2|-|TRBV20-1
TGCAGTGCTGCCTCGGGAGGCGGGGGGACCTACAATGAGCAGTTCTTC
CSAASGGGGTYNEQFF
>TRBJ2-4|-|-|TRBV5-1
TGCGCCAGCAGCTCGGAGGCAGGAGTAGCCAAAAACATTCAGTACTTC
CASSSEAGVAKNIQYF
>TRBJ2-2|TRBD1|few|TRBV6-5
TGTGCCAGCAGTTACTCGGGCCAGGGGGCCGGCCCATCCGGGGAGCTGTTTTTT
CASSYSGQGAGPSGELFF
>TRBJ2-7|-|-|TRBV7-2
TGTGCCAGCAGCCCTGGTTTAGCGGTTAATTACGAGCAGTACTTC
CASSPGLAVNYEQYF
>TRBJ2-7|-|-|TRBV7-9
TGTGCCAGCAGCTTAGAGATAAGTGGGGGGCCCCGGAACGAGCAGTACTTC
CASSLEISGGPRNEQYF
>TRBJ2-1|-|-|TRBV5-1
TGCGCCAGCAGTCGAGATCAGGGTGAGCAGTTCTTC
CASSRDQGEQFF
>TRBJ2-6|-|-|TRBV7-2
TGTGCCAGCAGCTACCCCAGGGCAGGGGCCAACGTCCTGACTTTC
CASSYPRAGANVLTF
>TRBJ2-1|-|-|TRBV6-5
TGTGCCAGCAGTTATGGCCGAACAGCGATCTCCTACAATGAGCAGTTCTTC
CASSYGRTAISYNEQFF
>TRBJ2-1|TRBD2|few|TRBV27
TGTGCCAGCAGAACTCGGGCGGGGGGAGAATACAATGAGCAGTTCTTC
CASRTRAGGEYNEQFF
>TRBJ2-3|-|few|TRBV24-1
TGTGCCACCAGTGATTCATTCCGGGGGTCAGATACGCAGTATTTT
CATSDSFRGSDTQYF
>TRBJ2-7|-|few|TRBV18
TGTGCCAGCTCAGAAGGGCCCAACTACGAGCAGTACTTC
CASSEGPNYEQYF
>TRBJ2-1|TRBD2|few|TRBV11-2
TGTGCCAGCAGCCAAACACATCTAGCGGCTACCTACAATGAGCAGTTCTTC
CASSQTHLAATYNEQFF
>TRBJ2-3|TRBD2|-|TRBV27
TGTGCCAGCAGTAACCGCTGGGCGGGAGGGCCAGATACGCAGTATTTT
CASSNRWAGGPDTQYF
>TRBJ1-1|TRBD1|few|TRBV20-1
TGCAGTGCTAGGATGCCAGGGGGGGTCACTGAAGCTTTCTTT
CSARMPGGVTEAFF
>TRBJ2-5|-|few|TRBV19
TGTGCCAGTAGTATAACTAGCTGGGAGACCCAGTACTTC
CASSITSWETQYF
>TRBJ2-3|-|-|TRBV7-9
TGTGCCAGCAGCTTAGCGGGGGGGCCGGGAGATACGCAGTATTTT
CASSLAGGPGDTQYF
>TRBJ2-1|-|-|TRBV10-3
TGTGCCATCAACCTTTCGACAGGTTCTGAGCAGTTCTTC
CAINLSTGSEQFF
>TRBJ2-3|-|-|TRBV7-2
TGTGCCAGCAGCCGCATGGCAGATACGCAGTATTTT
CASSRMADTQYF
>TRBJ1-2|TRBD1|-|TRBV7-2
TGTGCCAGCAGCTTAGCCACAGGGGACTATGGCTACACCTTC
CASSLATGDYGYTF
>TRBJ2-6|-|few|TRBV27
TGTGCCAGCAGTTTAGAGCTCGGCTCTGGGGCCAACGTCCTGACTTTC
CASSLELGSGANVLTF
>TRBJ2-7|TRBD1|-|TRBV5-1
TGCGCCAGCAGCTTCCGGACAGGTCCCCACGAGCAGTACTTC
CASSFRTGPHEQYF
>TRBJ2-3|-|few|TRBV6-1
TGTGCCAGCCGCCGGGACCCACCTAGCACAGATACGCAGTATTTT
CASRRDPPSTDTQYF
>TRBJ1-1|-|few|TRBV9
TGTGCCAGCAGCGTGGGGGGGGTGGGCCCGAACACTGAAGCTTTCTTT
CASSVGGVGPNTEAFF
>TRBJ1-6|-|-|TRBV11-3
TGTGCCAGCAGTGGCGGCCTAAATTCACCCCTCCACTTT
CASSGGLNSPLHF
>TRBJ2-1|TRBD2|-|TRBV7-8
TGTGCCAGCAGCGGGAGGGCCTACAATGAGCAGTTCTTC
CASSGRAYNEQFF
>TRBJ2-3|TRBD2|few|TRBV5-1
TGCGCCAGCAGCTTGGAGCTAGGGAGGGCAGATACGCAGTATTTT
CASSLELGRADTQYF